This record looks at one T cell receptor (beta chain) sequence and its context. Its antigen is not identified. This entry is derived from a study of OX40 agonist ivuxolimab in advanced cancers. Study context: In three patients, partial responses were observed, one with hepatocellular carcinoma and two with cutaneous melanoma.

Measured with immunoSEQ multiplex PCR; TCRdb has only the in-frame clones, and not every one. The table has some 20,000 clones, approximately 86% seen once; the top ten hold around a quarter. In germline, CDR1 is GTSNPN, CDR2 SVGIG (reference sequence). This CDR3 comprises 12 residues. V was clipped by 2 bases and J by 5 bases; unmatched bases: 1. Patients were ineligible given autoimmune disease history or systemic immunosuppression. Study findings and constraints: Among the least clonally expanded were partial responders at 0.1-3.0 mg/kg. Researchers report that CD8+ T cells had, on average, more expanded clones than CD4+.

The sample in question was CD4+ or CD8+ T cells sorted from blood, obtained in a trial of the OX40 agonist ivuxolimab. The V gene is TRBV30, the J gene TRBJ2-7; 9 nucleotides agree with TRBD1. The receptor comes from an adult with an advanced solid tumor such as melanoma, head and neck, liver or kidney cancer. CDR3 sequence (DNA): TGTGCCTGGAGTCGGACAGGGGACGAGCAGTACTTC. Amino acid sequence: CAWSRTGDEQYF.